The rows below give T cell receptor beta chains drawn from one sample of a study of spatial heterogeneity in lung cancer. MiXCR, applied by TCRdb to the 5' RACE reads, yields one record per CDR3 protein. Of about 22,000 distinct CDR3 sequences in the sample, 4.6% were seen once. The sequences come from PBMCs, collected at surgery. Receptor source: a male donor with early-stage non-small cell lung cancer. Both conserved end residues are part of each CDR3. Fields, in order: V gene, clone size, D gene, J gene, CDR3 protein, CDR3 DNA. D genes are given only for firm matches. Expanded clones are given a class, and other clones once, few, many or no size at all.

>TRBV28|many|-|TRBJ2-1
CASRVGSYNEQFF
TGTGCCAGCAGGGTGGGCTCCTACAATGAGCAGTTCTTC
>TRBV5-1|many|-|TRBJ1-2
CASSLAASDDYTF
TGCGCCAGCAGCTTGGCCGCCTCCGATGACTACACCTTC
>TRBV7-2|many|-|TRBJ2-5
CASSLAGQNQETQYF
TGTGCCAGCAGCTTAGCGGGGCAGAACCAAGAGACCCAGTACTTC
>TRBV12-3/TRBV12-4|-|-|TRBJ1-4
CASSFHQGAGEKLFF
TGTGCCAGCAGTTTCCACCAGGGAGCAGGTGAAAAACTGTTTTTT
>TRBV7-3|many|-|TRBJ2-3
CASSSGNTQYF
TGTGCCAGCAGCTCAGGGAATACGCAGTATTTT
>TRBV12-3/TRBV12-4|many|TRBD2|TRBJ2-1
CASSLRRTSGVEQFF
TGTGCCAGCAGTTTAAGGAGGACTAGCGGGGTCGAGCAGTTCTTC
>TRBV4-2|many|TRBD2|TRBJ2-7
CASSPHLAEDSYEQYF
TGTGCCAGCAGCCCCCACCTAGCGGAAGACTCCTACGAGCAGTACTTC
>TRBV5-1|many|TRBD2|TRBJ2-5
CASSPGLAGGRETQYF
TGCGCCAGCAGCCCAGGACTAGCGGGGGGGAGAGAGACCCAGTACTTC
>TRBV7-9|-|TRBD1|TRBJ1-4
CASSADRANNEKLFF
TGTGCCAGCAGCGCGGACAGGGCGAATAATGAAAAACTGTTTTTT
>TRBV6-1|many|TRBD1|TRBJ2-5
CANAGGISETQYF
TGTGCCAACGCAGGGGGAATATCGGAGACCCAGTACTTC
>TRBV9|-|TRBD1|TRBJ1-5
CASSAGTGGVGQPQHF
TGTGCCAGCAGCGCAGGGACAGGGGGCGTCGGGCAGCCCCAGCATTTT
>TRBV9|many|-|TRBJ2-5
CASSQQGLGKETQYF
TGTGCCAGCAGCCAACAGGGTCTAGGGAAAGAGACCCAGTACTTC
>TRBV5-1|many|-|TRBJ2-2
CASSHFANTGELFF
TGCGCCAGCAGCCATTTTGCGAACACCGGGGAGCTGTTTTTT
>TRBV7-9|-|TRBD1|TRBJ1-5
CASSLGQGMDQPQHF
TGTGCCAGCAGCTTAGGACAGGGGATGGATCAGCCCCAGCATTTT
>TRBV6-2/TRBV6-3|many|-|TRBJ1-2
CASSYGTVPAGTNNYGYTF
TGTGCCAGCAGTTACGGGACCGTCCCCGCAGGAACAAACAACTATGGCTACACCTTC
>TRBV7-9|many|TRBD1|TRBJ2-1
CASSLGTGESSEQFF
TGTGCCAGCAGCTTGGGGACAGGGGAAAGTAGTGAGCAGTTCTTC
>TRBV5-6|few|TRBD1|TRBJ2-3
CASIREPPGQGGTDTQYF
TGTGCCAGCATCCGGGAACCTCCGGGACAGGGGGGAACAGATACGCAGTATTTT
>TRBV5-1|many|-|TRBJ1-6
CASREQGNSPLHF
TGCGCCAGCCGCGAACAGGGAAATTCACCCCTCCACTTT
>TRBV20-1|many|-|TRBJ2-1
CSVPPAAGEQFF
TGCAGTGTTCCCCCGGCGGCGGGTGAGCAGTTCTTC
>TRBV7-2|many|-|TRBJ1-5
CASSSNNQPQHF
TGTGCCAGCAGCTCCAACAATCAGCCCCAGCATTTT
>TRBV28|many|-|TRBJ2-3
CASSLSHREVVGTDTQYF
TGTGCCAGCAGTTTATCCCACAGGGAGGTGGTAGGGACAGATACGCAGTATTTT
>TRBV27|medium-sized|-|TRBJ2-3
CASRPGTDTQYF
TGTGCCAGCCGCCCGGGCACAGATACGCAGTATTTT
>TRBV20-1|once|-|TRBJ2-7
CSARSGKATYEQYF
TGCAGTGCTAGGTCCGGAAAAGCAACCTACGAGCAGTACTTC
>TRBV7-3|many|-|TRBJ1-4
CASSTPRAFNEKLFF
TGTGCCAGCAGCACCCCCAGGGCCTTTAATGAAAAACTGTTTTTT
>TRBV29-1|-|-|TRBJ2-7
CSVVLVGGGYSYEQYF
TGCAGCGTTGTCCTTGTTGGTGGGGGGTACTCCTACGAGCAGTACTTC
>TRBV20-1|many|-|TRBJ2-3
CSAKVGQGLADTQYF
TGCAGTGCTAAGGTGGGGCAAGGGTTGGCAGATACGCAGTATTTT
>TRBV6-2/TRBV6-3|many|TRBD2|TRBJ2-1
CASSFSGRSYNEQFF
TGTGCCAGCAGCTTTAGCGGGAGATCCTACAATGAGCAGTTCTTC